The 22 T cell receptor beta chains reported below all come from one sample, sequenced in a study of blood T cell repertoires in COVID-19. Clones were read by immunoSEQ multiplex PCR, and TCRdb kept only the in-frame ones, dropping some. The data show more than 250,000 clones, approximately 85% seen once. The sample consisted of peripheral blood. The receptor source for this set is a man in his fifties with active or convalescent COVID-19.

This clone was seen once. V is TRBV12-3 or TRBV12-4 and J is TRBJ2-5; no clear D gene. The V and J ends lost 6 bases and 2 bases respectively, with 7 bases between them. The CDR3 runs to 12 residues. CDR3 protein: CASSQKQETQYF. The CDR3 region has the DNA TGTGCCAGCAGCCAGAAGCAAGAGACCCAGTACTTC.

The chain combines TRBV5-4 with TRBJ1-2, with TRBD1 matching 10 bases. The CDR3 contains 16 residues. CDR1 and CDR2 from the germline V gene are SGHNT and YYREEE (reference sequence). After removal of 4 bases from V and 0 bases from J, the junction contained 6 bases not matched to a gene. CDR3 amino acids: CASSARQGAPNYGYTF. DNA of the CDR3: TGTGCCAGCAGCGCCCGACAGGGGGCTCCTAACTATGGCTACACCTTC.

The J gene is TRBJ2-1, the V gene TRBV15, with 10 bases identical to TRBD1. The V gene's germline CDR1 is LNHNV and CDR2 YYDKDF (reference sequence). The CDR3 runs to 15 residues. With V trimmed by 6 bases and J by 5 bases, 7 bases remained unmatched. CDR3: CATRKDRGAHNEQFF. CDR3 in DNA: TGTGCCACCAGAAAGGACAGGGGGGCCCACAATGAGCAGTTCTTC.

The rearrangement joins TRBV9 to TRBJ2-3, with 11 nucleotides matching TRBD2. CDR1 and CDR2 (germline): SGDLS, YYNGEE. Unmatched junction bases numbered 8, after V lost 6 bases and J lost 5 bases. The CDR3 has 15 amino acids. The CDR3 spells CASNLSGRDEDTQYF. The CDR3 DNA follows: TGTGCCAGCAACCTTAGCGGGAGGGATGAAGATACGCAGTATTTT.

This chain links TRBV30 with TRBJ2-7; 8 nucleotides match TRBD2. Germline lookup yields CDR1 GTSNPN and CDR2 SVGIG (reference sequence). With V trimmed by 1 base and J by 0 bases, 5 bases remained unmatched. This CDR3 comprises 15 residues. The CDR3 loop is CAWSDSSGSSYEQYF. The CDR3 nucleotides are TGTGCCTGGAGTGACTCTAGCGGGTCCTCCTACGAGCAGTACTTC.

The sample holds a few counts of this clone. V is TRBV5-1 and J is TRBJ2-6, with D possibly TRBD1 on 6 matching bases. V lost 0 bases and J lost 1, with 11 bases in between. From germline, CDR1 is SGHRS and CDR2 YFSETQ. This CDR3 is 17 amino acids long. DNA for the CDR3: TGCGCCAGCAGCTTGGCTACACAGGGTTCTGGGGCCAACGTCCTGACTTTC. Protein: CASSLATQGSGANVLTF.

This chain joins TRBV4-3 and TRBJ2-7; 15 bases match TRBD2. V trimming: 4 bases; J trimming: 2 bases; junction bases outside the gene matches: 6. The germline gives CDR1 LGHNA, CDR2 YSLEER. The CDR3 is 17 amino acids. CDR3: CASSPGLAGGKTYEQYF. DNA of the CDR3: TGCGCCAGCAGCCCGGGACTAGCGGGAGGCAAAACCTACGAGCAGTACTTC.

The V call is TRBV4-3, the J call TRBJ2-7, with D possibly being TRBD2 (6 bases). Germline V gene lookup returns CDR1 LGHNA and CDR2 YSLEER. Trimming stripped 1 base from V and 2 bases from J, with 15 bases between. The CDR3 sequence is 16 residues long. CDR3 region: CASSQGTAGTAYEQYF. The CDR3 DNA reads as TGCGCCAGCAGCCAAGGGACCGCGGGGACTGCCTACGAGCAGTACTTC.

The gene calls are TRBV3-1 (or the pseudogene TRBV3-2) and TRBJ2-5; 11 bases are shared with TRBD2. Germline values: CDR1 LGHDT, CDR2 YNNKEL (reference sequence). The V segment lost 4 bases and the J segment 2 bases; nucleotides outside the gene matches: 6. The CDR3 has 16 residues. The DNA for the CDR3 is TGTGCCAGCAGCCTCGGGGGGACTAGCGGACAAGAGACCCAGTACTTC. This sequence encodes CASSLGGTSGQETQYF.

J is TRBJ2-2 and V is TRBV12-5, with 9 bases that match TRBD2. V was pared by 2 bases and J by 5 bases, with 12 bases of the junction left unmatched. Germline V CDR1 and CDR2: LGHNT, FRNRAP. The CDR3 runs 18 residues. The CDR3 sequence is CASGLRFWTSDTTGELFF. CDR3 bases: TGTGCTAGTGGTTTGCGGTTTTGGACTAGCGATACTACCGGGGAGCTGTTTTTT.

This rearrangement joins TRBV7-9 to TRBJ2-2; perhaps TRBD1 as D (6 bases). CDR1 is SEHNR and CDR2 is FQNEAQ in the germline V gene (reference sequence). This CDR3 has 17 amino acids. Trimming took off 5 bases at V and 0 bases at J, with 16 bases between the two ends. The CDR3 coding sequence is TGTGCCAGCAGCGGAACAGGGCTAGGGCCGAACACCGGGGAGCTGTTTTTT. Its protein is CASSGTGLGPNTGELFF.

The CDR3 DNA reads as TGTGCCAGTAGTACCAGAGGGACAGAAAAAAAACTGTTTTTT. This encodes CASSTRGTEKKLFF. The chain joins TRBV19 to TRBJ1-4, with 7 bases lining up with TRBD1. V was pared by 4 bases and J by 9 bases, with 8 bases of the junction left unmatched. Germline V gives CDR1 LNHDA, CDR2 SQIVND (reference sequence). This CDR3 spans 14 amino acids.

The V and J genes are TRBV28 and TRBJ1-5; maybe TRBD1 (5 bases). Looked up from germline, CDR1 is MDHEN and CDR2 is SYDVKM. Trimming took 3 bases from V and 0 from J, leaving 15 bases between them. The CDR3 spans 17 residues. DNA of the CDR3: TGTGCCAGCAGTTTTCCGGCAGGGCGATATAGCAATCAGCCCCAGCATTTT. Amino acid sequence: CASSFPAGRYSNQPQHF.

The V call is TRBV29-1, the J call TRBJ2-5; D might be TRBD1 (5 bases). The ends were cut back, 6 bases at V and 5 bases at J, with 16 bases in the middle. This CDR3 is 13 amino acids long. CDR1 and CDR2 from the germline V gene are SQVTM and ANQGSEA. CDR3 coding DNA: TGCAGCGTCAATGATGGGGCGCGGGAGACCCAGTACTTC. Encoded protein: CSVNDGARETQYF.

The rearrangement joins TRBV2 to TRBJ2-5; the match to TRBD1 covers 12 bases. CDR1 is SNHLY and CDR2 is FYNNEI in the germline V gene. The CDR3 spans 18 residues. V lost 5 bases and J lost 5; bases outside the gene matches: 15. In DNA, the CDR3 is TGTGCCAGCAGTATCACCGGGACAGGGGGCGTCGGTGGCGAGACCCAGTACTTC. Amino acids: CASSITGTGGVGGETQYF.

This chain links TRBV30 with TRBJ1-2; D not resolved. The V gene lost 0 bases and the J gene lost 1 base, with 9 bases spanning the gap. The CDR3 sequence is 14 residues long. Germline V gene sequence: CDR1 GTSNPN, CDR2 SVGIG (reference sequence). DNA for the CDR3: TGTGCCTGGAGTGTGATCGTCAGTAACTATGGCTACACCTTC. This encodes CAWSVIVSNYGYTF.

This clone occurred once. The chain is built from TRBV30 and TRBJ1-3, with unresolved D. The CDR3 extends over 14 amino acids. V was shortened by 4 bases and J by 0 bases, with 10 bases between the two germline ends. CDR1 is GTSNPN and CDR2 is SVGIG in the germline V gene (reference sequence). The CDR3 loop is CAWNPGISGNTIYF. The CDR3 bases are TGTGCCTGGAACCCAGGAATCTCTGGAAACACCATATATTTT.

V gene TRBV21-1 combines with J gene TRBJ1-1. TRBV21-1 is a pseudogene segment. This CDR3 contains 17 residues. The CDR3 is CASSKVLRDYINTEAFF. The CDR3 DNA sequence: TGTGCCAGCAGCAAAGTGCTTCGGGATTACATTAACACTGAAGCTTTCTTT.

The chain recombines TRBV5-6 with TRBJ1-4; 8 nucleotides line up with TRBD1. Germline CDR1 is SGHDT and CDR2 is YYEEEE. V shed 0 bases, J shed 2 bases, and the junction held 3 bases outside the gene matches. The CDR3 loop spans 16 amino acids. The CDR3 sequence is CASSLARDRTNEKLFF. In DNA, the CDR3 is TGTGCCAGCAGCTTGGCCAGGGACAGGACTAATGAAAAACTGTTTTTT.

The chain couples TRBV5-4 to TRBJ2-3; D may be TRBD2 (7 bases). Trimming stripped 3 bases from V and 6 bases from J, with 26 bases between. The CDR3 length is 18 residues. Germline CDR1 and CDR2: SGHNT and YYREEE (reference sequence). CDR3 protein: CASSYPLGGGRGVDTQYF. CDR3 in DNA: TGTGCCAGCAGCTATCCTCTGGGGGGCGGGAGAGGTGTGGATACGCAGTATTTT. The complete variable domain, with remaining parts taken from reference TRBV5-4 and TRBJ2-3, reads ETGVTQSPTHLIKTRGQQVTLRCSSQSGHNTVSWYQQALGQGPQFIFQYYREEENGRGNFPPRFSGLQFPNYSSELNVNALELDDSALYLCASSYPLGGGRGVDTQYFGPGTRLTVL.

V and J are TRBV12-3 or TRBV12-4 and TRBJ2-2; weak D call: TRBD1 (6 bases). The germline V and J ends were trimmed by 6 bases and 5 bases, with 10 bases remaining between them. The length of the CDR3 is 13 residues. The CDR3 sequence: CASSKQGTGELFF. The CDR3 nucleotides are TGTGCCAGCAGCAAGCAGGGGACCGGGGAGCTGTTTTTT.

Comment on this clone: This specimen includes other DNA sequences encoding the same CDR3. This rearrangement joins TRBV6-6 to TRBJ2-1; TRBD1 aligns across 9 bases. Germline CDR1 is MNHNY and CDR2 is SVGAGI (reference sequence). V was pared by 5 bases and J by 4 bases, with 6 bases of the junction left unmatched. CDR3 length equals 15 residues. For the CDR3, the DNA is TGTGCCAGCAGTGAGCCGGGACAGGGATACAATGAGCAGTTCTTC. Translated, it gives CASSEPGQGYNEQFF.